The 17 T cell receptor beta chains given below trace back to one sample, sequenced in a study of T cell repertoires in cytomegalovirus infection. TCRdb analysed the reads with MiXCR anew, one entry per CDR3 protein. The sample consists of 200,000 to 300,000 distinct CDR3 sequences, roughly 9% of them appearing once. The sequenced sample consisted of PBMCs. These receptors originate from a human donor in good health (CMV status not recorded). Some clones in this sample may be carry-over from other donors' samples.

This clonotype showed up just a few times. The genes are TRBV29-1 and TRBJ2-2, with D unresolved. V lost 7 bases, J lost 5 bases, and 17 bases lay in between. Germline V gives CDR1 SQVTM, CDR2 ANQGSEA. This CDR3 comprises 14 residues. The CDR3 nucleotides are TGCAGCGCCGCGGCGGCGGTTTCTACCGGGGAGCTGTTTTTT. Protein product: CSAAAAVSTGELFF.

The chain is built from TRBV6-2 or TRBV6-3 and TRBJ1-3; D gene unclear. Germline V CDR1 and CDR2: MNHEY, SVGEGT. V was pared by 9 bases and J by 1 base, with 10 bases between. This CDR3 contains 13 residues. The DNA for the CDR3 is TGTGCCAGTCTACGACGTTCTGGAAACACCATATATTTT. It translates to CASLRRSGNTIYF.

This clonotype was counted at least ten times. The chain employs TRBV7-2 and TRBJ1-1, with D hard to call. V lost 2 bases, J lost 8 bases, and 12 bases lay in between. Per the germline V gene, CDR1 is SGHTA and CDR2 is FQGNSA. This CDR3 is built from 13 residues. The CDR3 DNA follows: TGTGCCAGCAGCTTATGGGGAAAACTAGAAGCTTTCTTT. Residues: CASSLWGKLEAFF.

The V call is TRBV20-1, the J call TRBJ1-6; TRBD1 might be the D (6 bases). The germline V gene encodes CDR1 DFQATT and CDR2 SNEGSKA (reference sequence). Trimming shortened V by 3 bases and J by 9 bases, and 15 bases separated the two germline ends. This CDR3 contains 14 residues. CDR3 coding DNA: TGCAGTGCTAGCGGACAGAGTATTGGTTCACCCCTCCACTTT. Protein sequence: CSASGQSIGSPLHF.

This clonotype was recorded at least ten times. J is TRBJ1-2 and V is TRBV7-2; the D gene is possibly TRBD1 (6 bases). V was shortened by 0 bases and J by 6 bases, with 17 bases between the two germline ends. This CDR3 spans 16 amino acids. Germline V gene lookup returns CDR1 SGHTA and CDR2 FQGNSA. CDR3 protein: CASSLAPRTERDGYTF. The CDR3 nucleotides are TGTGCCAGCAGCTTAGCCCCCAGGACAGAAAGGGATGGCTACACCTTC.

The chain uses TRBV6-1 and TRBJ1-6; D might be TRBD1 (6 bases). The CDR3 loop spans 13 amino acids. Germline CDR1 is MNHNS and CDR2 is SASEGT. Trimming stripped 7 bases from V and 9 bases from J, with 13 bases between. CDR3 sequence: CASNDRQGSPLHF. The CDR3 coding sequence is TGTGCCAGCAACGACAGGCAGGGTTCACCCCTCCACTTT.

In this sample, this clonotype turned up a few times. The CDR3 region is CASRPGQGAVSPLHF. The CDR3, as DNA: TGTGCCAGCAGACCGGGACAGGGGGCGGTTTCACCCCTCCACTTT. The chain has TRBV12-3 or TRBV12-4 and TRBJ1-6, with 12 bases aligning to TRBD1. This CDR3 comprises 15 residues. Trimming removed 6 bases from V and 9 bases from J; junction bases left unmatched: 6.

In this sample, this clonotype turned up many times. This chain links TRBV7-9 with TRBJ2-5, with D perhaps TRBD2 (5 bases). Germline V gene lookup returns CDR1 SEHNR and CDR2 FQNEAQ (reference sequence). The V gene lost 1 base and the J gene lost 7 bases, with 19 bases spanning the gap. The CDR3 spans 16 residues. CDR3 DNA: TGTGCCAGCAGCTTAGTTAGCGCGCCATCCGGTGGGACCCAGTACTTC. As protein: CASSLVSAPSGGTQYF.

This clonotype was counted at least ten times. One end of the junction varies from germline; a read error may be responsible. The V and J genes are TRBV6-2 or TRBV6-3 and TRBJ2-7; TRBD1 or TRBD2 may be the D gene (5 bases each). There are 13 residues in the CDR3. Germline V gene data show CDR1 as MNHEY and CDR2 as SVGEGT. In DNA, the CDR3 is TGTGCCAGTTCTCGGGACCACCTAGAATCGAAGGGGTTC. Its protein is CASSRDHLESKGF.

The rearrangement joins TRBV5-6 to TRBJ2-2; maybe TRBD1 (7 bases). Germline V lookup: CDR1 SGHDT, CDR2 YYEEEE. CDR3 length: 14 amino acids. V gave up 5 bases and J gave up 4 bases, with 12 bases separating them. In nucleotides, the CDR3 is TGTGCCAGCAGGGAGGGACAGACCACCGGGGAGCTGTTTTTT. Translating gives CASREGQTTGELFF.

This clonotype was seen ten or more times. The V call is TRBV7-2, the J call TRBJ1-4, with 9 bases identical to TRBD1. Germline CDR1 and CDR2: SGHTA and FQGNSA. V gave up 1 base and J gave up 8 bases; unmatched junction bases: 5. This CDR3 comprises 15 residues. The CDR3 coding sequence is TGTGCCAGCAGCTTAGAGGACAGGGGATGGGAAAAACTGTTTTTT. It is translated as CASSLEDRGWEKLFF.

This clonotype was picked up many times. CDR3 bases: TGTGCCGGCCGGGACAGGGGGAACACCGGGGAGCTGTTTTTT. Amino acid sequence: CAGRDRGNTGELFF. J is TRBJ2-2 and V is TRBV7-9, with 10 positions matching TRBD1. V gave up 11 bases and J gave up 1 base; unmatched junction bases: 4. The CDR3 totals 14 residues. Per the germline V gene, CDR1 is SEHNR and CDR2 is FQNEAQ (reference sequence). The full variable domain, rest sourced from reference TRBV7-9 and TRBJ2-2, is DTGVSQNPRHKITKRGQNVTFRCDPISEHNRLYWYRQTLGQGPEFLTYFQNEAQLEKSRLLSDRFSAERPKGSFSTLEIQRTEQGDSAMYLCAGRDRGNTGELFFGEGSRLTVL.

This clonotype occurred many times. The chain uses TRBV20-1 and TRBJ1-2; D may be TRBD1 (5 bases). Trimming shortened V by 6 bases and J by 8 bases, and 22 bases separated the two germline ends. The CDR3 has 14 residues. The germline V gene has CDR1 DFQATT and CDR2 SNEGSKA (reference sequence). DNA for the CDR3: TGCAGTGCGCCTCCGCGTGCAGGGTTTGGAGGCTACACCTTC. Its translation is CSAPPRAGFGGYTF.

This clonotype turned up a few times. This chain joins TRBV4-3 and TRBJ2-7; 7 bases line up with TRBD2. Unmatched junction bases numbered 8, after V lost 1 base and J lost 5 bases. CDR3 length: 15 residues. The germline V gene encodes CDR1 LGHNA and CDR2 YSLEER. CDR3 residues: CASSQAPGGGNEQYF. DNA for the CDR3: TGCGCCAGCAGCCAAGCCCCGGGAGGCGGGAACGAGCAGTACTTC.

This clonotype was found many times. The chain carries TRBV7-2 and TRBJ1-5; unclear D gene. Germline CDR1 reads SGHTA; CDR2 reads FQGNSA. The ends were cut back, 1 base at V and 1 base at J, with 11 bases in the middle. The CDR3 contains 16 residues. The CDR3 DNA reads TGTGCCAGCAGCTTAGAAAGGAGGCCAAGCAATCAGCCCCAGCATTTT. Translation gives CASSLERRPSNQPQHF.

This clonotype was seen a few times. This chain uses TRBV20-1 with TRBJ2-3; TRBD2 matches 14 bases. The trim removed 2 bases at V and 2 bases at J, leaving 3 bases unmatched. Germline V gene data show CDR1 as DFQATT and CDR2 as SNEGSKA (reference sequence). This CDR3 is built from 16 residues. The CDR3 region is CSARRLAGGHTDTQYF. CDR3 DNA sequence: TGCAGTGCTAGAAGACTAGCGGGGGGGCACACAGATACGCAGTATTTT.

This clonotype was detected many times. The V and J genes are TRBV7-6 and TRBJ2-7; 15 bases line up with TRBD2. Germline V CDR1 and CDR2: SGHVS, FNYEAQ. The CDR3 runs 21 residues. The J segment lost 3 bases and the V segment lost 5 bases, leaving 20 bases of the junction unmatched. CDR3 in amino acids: CASSPQVVGTSGRWVGYEQYF. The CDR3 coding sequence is TGTGCCAGCAGCCCCCAAGTTGTGGGGACTAGCGGGAGGTGGGTAGGCTACGAGCAGTACTTC.